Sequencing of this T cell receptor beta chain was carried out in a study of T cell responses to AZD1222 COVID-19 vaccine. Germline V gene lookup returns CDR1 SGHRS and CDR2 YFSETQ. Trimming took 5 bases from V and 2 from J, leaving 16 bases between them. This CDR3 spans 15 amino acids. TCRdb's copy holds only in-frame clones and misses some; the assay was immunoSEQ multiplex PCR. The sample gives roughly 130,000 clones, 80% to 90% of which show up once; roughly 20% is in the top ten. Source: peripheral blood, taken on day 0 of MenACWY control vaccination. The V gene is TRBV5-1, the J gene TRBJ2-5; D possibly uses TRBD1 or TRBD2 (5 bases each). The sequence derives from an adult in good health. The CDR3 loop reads CASSRGAGGQETQYF. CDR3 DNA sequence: TGCGCCAGCAGTCGAGGGGCAGGCGGACAAGAGACCCAGTACTTC. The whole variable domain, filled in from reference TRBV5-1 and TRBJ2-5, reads KAGVTQTPRYLIKTRGQQVTLSCSPISGHRSVSWYQQTPGQGLQFLFEYFSETQRNKGNFPGRFSGRQFSNSRSEMNVSTLELGDSALYLCASSRGAGGQETQYFGPGTRLLVL.